What follows are 27 T cell receptor beta chains derived from one specimen sequenced in a study of T cell repertoires in cytomegalovirus infection. TCRdb itself ran the reads through MiXCR, one entry per CDR3 protein. In the table there are about 770,000 distinct CDR3 sequences, 25% to 30% of which are singletons. Their antigens are not known. The sample consisted of cultured CD8+ T cells from PBMCs, taken from culture after CMV antigen stimulation. The source of these receptors is a human donor in good health (CMV status not recorded). Some clones in this sample may be carry-over from other donors' samples.

DNA of the CDR3: TGTGCCATCAGTGAGTCGGGCGGTAATTCACCCCTCCACTTT. As protein: CAISESGGNSPLHF. This chain links TRBV10-3 with TRBJ1-6; D call uncertain. V lost 0 bases to trimming and J lost 6 bases, with 6 bases between them. CDR3 length equals 14 residues. Germline V CDR1 and CDR2: ENHRY, SYGVKD.

This clonotype was seen a handful of times. The CDR3 DNA follows: TGTGCCAGCAGCTTAGAGAGAATGAGCAATCAGCCCCAGCATTTT. Protein product: CASSLERMSNQPQHF. The chain couples TRBV7-4 to TRBJ1-5, with D uncertain. CDR3 length equals 15 residues. Germline lookup yields CDR1 SGHVT and CDR2 SQSDAQ. Trimming took off 1 base at V and 1 base at J, with 8 bases between the two ends.

This chain uses TRBV4-1 with TRBJ2-7; TRBD1 agrees at 8 bases. The CDR3 consists of 15 residues. The germline V gene encodes CDR1 MGHRA and CDR2 YSYEKL. J gave up 2 bases and V 0 bases, and 3 bases lay outside the gene matches. CDR3 sequence: CASSQERTGPYEQYV. The CDR3 coding sequence is TGCGCCAGCAGCCAAGAGAGGACAGGGCCCTACGAGCAGTACGTC.

This clonotype was detected a few times. The genes are TRBV27 and TRBJ1-1; TRBD1 agrees at 7 bases. There are 13 residues in the CDR3. The junction had 6 bases not matched to a gene; V was cut back by 4 bases and J by 7 bases. The germline V gene encodes CDR1 MNHEY and CDR2 SMNVEV (reference sequence). The CDR3 sequence: CASSYQGDFEAFF. The CDR3 DNA reads as TGTGCCAGCAGTTATCAGGGGGACTTTGAAGCTTTCTTT.

The V call is TRBV19, the J call TRBJ2-2, with 13 positions matching TRBD2. V lost 5 bases, J lost 3 bases, and 12 bases stayed unmatched. The CDR3 has 19 amino acids. Germline V gene lookup returns CDR1 LNHDA and CDR2 SQIVND (reference sequence). The CDR3 sequence: CASSSWTSGGARDTGELFF. CDR3 bases: TGTGCCAGTAGTTCTTGGACTAGCGGGGGCGCCAGGGACACCGGGGAGCTGTTTTTT.

This clonotype appeared a few times. The J gene is TRBJ2-2, the V gene TRBV12-3 or TRBV12-4; weak D call: TRBD2 (6 bases). V gave up 6 bases and J gave up 10 bases, with 18 bases separating them. The CDR3 runs 14 residues. The CDR3 DNA reads TGTGCCAGCAGCGGAGGGACCGTCTTGGTGGAGCTGTTTTTT. Translation: CASSGGTVLVELFF.

This clonotype appeared many times. The chain has TRBV3-1 and TRBJ2-2; D uncertain. The CDR3 runs to 13 residues. CDR1 LGHDT and CDR2 YNNKEL come from the germline V gene (reference sequence). The V gene lost 1 base and the J gene lost 6 bases, with 6 bases spanning the gap. CDR3 nucleotide sequence: TGTGCCAGCAGCCAAGGGGGTCCCGGGGAGCTGTTTTTT. Translating gives CASSQGGPGELFF.

The table lists this clonotype with many counts. The chain links TRBV10-3 to TRBJ1-2; unclear D gene. The length of the CDR3 is 13 residues. Trimming shortened V by 0 bases and J by 7 bases, and 9 bases separated the two germline ends. Germline-derived CDR1 and CDR2 are ENHRY and SYGVKD. CDR3 DNA sequence: TGTGCCATCAGTGAGTCCGGAACGGCTGGCTACACCTTC. Protein sequence: CAISESGTAGYTF.

This clonotype was seen once. The V and J genes are TRBV28 and TRBJ1-1, with D hard to call. V lost 5 bases to trimming and J lost 4 bases, with 11 bases between them. The CDR3 consists of 13 residues. Germline V CDR1 and CDR2: MDHEN, SYDVKM. The CDR3 loop reads CASSAGRSTEAFF. The CDR3 DNA is TGTGCCAGCAGTGCTGGACGTAGCACTGAAGCTTTCTTT.

The chain recombines TRBV2 with TRBJ1-1; 7 bases align to TRBD1. This CDR3 spans 15 amino acids. V lost 7 bases, J lost 0 bases, and 8 bases stayed unmatched. CDR1 SNHLY and CDR2 FYNNEI come from the germline V gene. The CDR3 bases are TGTGCCAGCACCCAACGGGGACAGTTGAACACTGAAGCTTTCTTT. Translation gives CASTQRGQLNTEAFF.

This chain uses TRBV15 with TRBJ2-3; the D is unclear. Germline V gene sequence: CDR1 LNHNV, CDR2 YYDKDF (reference sequence). This CDR3 has 11 amino acids. Deletions cut 1 base from V and 7 bases from J, with 3 bases between. CDR3 loop: CATSRGNTQYF. The CDR3 nucleotides read TGTGCCACCAGCAGAGGCAATACGCAGTATTTT.

This clonotype was seen many times. This sequence joins TRBV11-2 and TRBJ1-2; 7 nucleotides align to TRBD1. The CDR3 has 17 amino acids. Germline-derived CDR1 and CDR2 are SGHAT and FQNNGV. Losses at the gene ends were 2 bases for V and 2 bases for J; bases not matched to a gene: 11. The CDR3 here is CASSLTPRRGRNYGYTF. CDR3 sequence (DNA): TGTGCCAGCAGCTTAACCCCGCGGAGGGGGCGCAACTATGGCTACACCTTC.

This clonotype was counted at least ten times. The gene calls are TRBV7-6 and TRBJ2-7; 7 bases align to TRBD1. CDR3 length equals 15 residues. Germline trimming cut 5 bases from V and 0 bases from J; bases unmatched to any gene: 7. In germline, CDR1 is SGHVS, CDR2 FNYEAQ. CDR3 in DNA: TGTGCCAGCAGCCGGGGACAGAGGAGCTCCTACGAGCAGTACTTC. Translating gives CASSRGQRSSYEQYF.

This chain uses TRBV28 with TRBJ2-1, with D unresolved. The CDR3 extends over 14 amino acids. Trimming removed 1 base from V and 8 bases from J, with 12 bases in between. Germline CDR1 and CDR2: MDHEN and SYDVKM. This CDR3 is CASSLLGPLDEQFF. CDR3 DNA: TGTGCCAGCAGTTTATTGGGCCCTCTCGATGAGCAGTTCTTC.

There are many counts of this clonotype. This sequence joins TRBV12-3 or TRBV12-4 and TRBJ2-2, with TRBD2 as a possible D gene (5 bases). V lost 8 bases and J 1 base, leaving 17 bases between the germline ends. The CDR3 is 16 amino acids. CDR3 loop: CASAPGLALNTGELFF. CDR3 DNA sequence: TGTGCCAGCGCCCCCGGGCTAGCCCTGAACACCGGGGAGCTGTTTTTT.

This clonotype occurred a few times. CDR3 in DNA: TGTGCCAGCAGTTTGTTTGGACACCTTAGCACAGATACGCAGTATTTT. This sequence encodes CASSLFGHLSTDTQYF. The chain is built from TRBV27 and TRBJ2-3, with D maybe TRBD1 (5 bases). V was cut by 3 bases and J by 0 bases, with 13 bases left in between. The CDR3 sequence is 16 residues long. CDR1 MNHEY and CDR2 SMNVEV come from the germline V gene (reference sequence).

This clonotype was seen a handful of times. The rearrangement uses TRBV12-3 or TRBV12-4 and TRBJ2-5, with TRBD2 identical over 15 bases. V shed 3 bases, J shed 0 bases, and the junction held 2 bases outside the gene matches. This CDR3 comprises 17 residues. CDR3 sequence (DNA): TGTGCCAGCAGTTTCGGACTAGCGGGGGGGAACCAAGAGACCCAGTACTTC. As protein: CASSFGLAGGNQETQYF.

In its sample, this clonotype was seen a few times. This chain links TRBV27 with TRBJ2-7; tentatively, D is TRBD1 (5 bases). Germline V gene lookup returns CDR1 MNHEY and CDR2 SMNVEV (reference sequence). This CDR3 has 14 amino acids. Trimming cost V 4 bases and J 2 bases, with 12 bases left between them. The CDR3 loop reads CASSSPDNPYEQYF. The CDR3 bases are TGTGCCAGCAGTTCCCCGGACAACCCCTACGAGCAGTACTTC.

CDR3 loop: CASSLAGRGEQFF. For the CDR3, the DNA is TGTGCCAGCAGTTTAGCAGGGCGGGGGGAGCAGTTCTTC. The chain uses TRBV12-3 or TRBV12-4 and TRBJ2-1, with 7 bases that match TRBD2. Losses at the gene ends were 0 bases for V and 10 bases for J; bases not matched to a gene: 3. The CDR3 is 13 amino acids.

This clonotype was seen ten or more times. The V and J genes are TRBV7-9 and TRBJ2-7; the match to TRBD1 covers 11 bases. The V gene end was trimmed by 3 bases and the J gene end by 6 bases; junction bases not matched to a gene: 7. The CDR3 loop spans 15 amino acids. Germline lookup yields CDR1 SEHNR and CDR2 FQNEAQ (reference sequence). The CDR3 DNA reads TGTGCCAGCAGCTTCCCGGACAGGGGGCATGCCGAGCAGTACTTC. Amino acid sequence: CASSFPDRGHAEQYF. The full variable domain, completed using reference TRBV7-9 and TRBJ2-7, is DTGVSQNPRHKITKRGQNVTFRCDPISEHNRLYWYRQTLGQGPEFLTYFQNEAQLEKSRLLSDRFSAERPKGSFSTLEIQRTEQGDSAMYLCASSFPDRGHAEQYFGPGTRLTVT.

Concerning this clonotype itself: A read error may produce the germline difference seen at one junction end. The rearrangement joins TRBV5-5 to TRBJ1-2; no clear D. Germline V gene data show CDR1 as SGHKS and CDR2 as YYEKEE (reference sequence). The CDR3 spans 11 residues. CDR3 loop: CASSLGSEPDF. The DNA for the CDR3 is TGTGCCAGCAGCTTAGGATCCGAGCCCGACTTC. The variable domain in full, with the rest retrieved from reference TRBV5-5 and TRBJ1-2, is DAGVTQSPTHLIKTRGQQVTLRCSPISGHKSVSWYQQVLGQGPQFIFQYYEKEERGRGNFPDRFSARQFPNYSSELNVNALLLGDSALYLCASSLGSEPDFGSGTRLTVV.

This clonotype has only one observation. The rearrangement links TRBV7-9 to TRBJ2-2; D may match TRBD1 or TRBD2 (5 bases each). Trimming pared 3 bases from V and 3 bases from J, leaving 11 bases between. The CDR3 is 15 residues long. Looked up from germline, CDR1 is SEHNR and CDR2 is FQNEAQ (reference sequence). CDR3 in DNA: TGTGCCAGCAGCTTGGGGCGGGTTGACACCGGGGAGCTGTTTTTT. Translating it yields CASSLGRVDTGELFF.

Only a few counts were recorded for this clonotype. V gene TRBV4-1 combines with J gene TRBJ2-3; D is possibly TRBD2 (5 bases). In germline, CDR1 is MGHRA, CDR2 YSYEKL. There are 17 residues in the CDR3. V dropped 4 bases and J dropped 0 bases, with 17 bases sitting between them. The CDR3 bases are TGCGCCAGCAGCCCCCGATCGGCGGGTCTCAGCACAGATACGCAGTATTTT. Translated, it gives CASSPRSAGLSTDTQYF.

V usage is TRBV10-3 and J usage is TRBJ1-2, with D perhaps TRBD1 (5 bases). This CDR3 comprises 15 residues. V lost 3 bases and J lost 7, with 18 bases in between. From germline, CDR1 is ENHRY and CDR2 SYGVKD. CDR3 sequence: CAISDWDSRKGGYTF. CDR3 DNA: TGTGCCATCAGTGATTGGGACTCTAGAAAGGGTGGCTACACCTTC.

The CDR3 loop is CSARGRRGANTGELFF. In DNA form, the CDR3 reads TGCAGTGCTAGAGGGCGTCGGGGGGCGAACACCGGGGAGCTGTTTTTT. The chain carries TRBV20-1 and TRBJ2-2; 7 nucleotides agree with TRBD2. CDR1 is DFQATT and CDR2 is SNEGSKA in the germline V gene (reference sequence). Germline trimming cut 1 base from V and 0 bases from J; bases unmatched to any gene: 5. This CDR3 is built from 16 residues.

This clonotype was seen just once. The chain links TRBV19 to TRBJ2-1; a weak D match, TRBD2 (6 bases). The V gene's germline CDR1 is LNHDA and CDR2 SQIVND (reference sequence). The CDR3 is 14 residues long. V shed 1 base and J shed 6 bases, with 10 bases lying between them. The CDR3 DNA follows: TGTGCCAGTAGTATAGTCGGAGGGTTCAATGAGCAGTTCTTC. Translating gives CASSIVGGFNEQFF.

This clonotype came up a few times. The chain combines TRBV12-3 or TRBV12-4 with TRBJ1-3; 9 nucleotides agree with TRBD1. V trimming: 6 bases; J trimming: 7 bases; junction bases outside the gene matches: 7. The CDR3 covers 14 residues. CDR3 sequence: CASRSPGQGNTIYF. CDR3 sequence (DNA): TGTGCCAGCAGGTCACCGGGACAGGGTAACACCATATATTTT.